This T cell receptor beta chain was sequenced for a study of cytomegalovirus exposure and HLA in healthy donors (dated by TCRdb to 2016 to 2017). Regarding the complete study: According to a later analysis, one platform produced both the roughly 130 validation repertoires and the 620 or so repertoires of the first cohort. The aim of the study was to test whether cataloging public T cell receptors could identify signatures of past pathogen exposure. Along with the approximately 650-subject first cohort, a separate validation cohort of 120 different subjects was used. To predict cytomegalovirus infection status, the study combined high-throughput TCR immunosequencing, statistical association of individual TCRs with disease status, and machine learning.

Separate from the approximately 690-subject first cohort, the validation cohort of 120 subjects was the group to which the donors belonged. A word on this clone: Its antigen remains unidentified. No base quality values were provided; no much bigger clone lies one nucleotide off.

The library was prepared using the immunoSEQ multiplex PCR assay. The study's processing was this. To diagnose cytomegalovirus status from the catalog of TCR beta chain sequences, a statistical classification framework was built. Drawn from immuneACCESS, this table holds only the in-frame rearrangements with V and J called that TCRdb kept. Clones are partly lost; checked studies trace under half to an unresolved V gene and leave the rest unexplained. The D gene and trimming were derived from the DNA, and the V and J assignments and clone size from that table. This sample has some 200,000 clones in its table, and about 86% of those were observed once. The top ten clonotypes cover about 3% of the sample. Here V drops 7 bases and J drops 2 bases, and the junction holds 6 bases not matched to any gene. Spanning cysteine to phenylalanine, the CDR3 consists of 14 amino acids. This entry keeps only the CDR3 DNA: 42 bases, framed from base 1. CDR1 and CDR2, per the germline V gene (reference sequence), are LNHDA and SQIVND.

Paper-wide results and their limitations: The classifier was reported to diagnose cytomegalovirus status with high specificity and sensitivity in both the original and validation cohorts. The validation cohort had no HLA typing available for a later analysis, so co-occurrence within that cohort was assessed over all 120 or so repertoires. Most TCR sequences were observed very rarely across donors, whereas some public TCRs were present in many individuals. Of the cluster scores, around 95% were above 0 in a later analysis, which found that TCRs clustered in the first cohort also tended to co-occur in the approximately 120 validation repertoires. It was suggested by the authors that the approach could potentially be generalized to other disease states and immunological phenotypes. A total of fewer than 200 TCR beta chains were listed by the study as associated with cytomegalovirus. In vitro tests confirmed that three of the cytomegalovirus-associated TCR beta chains recognize cytomegalovirus antigens.

This receptor was taken from a woman aged 18-29 years in good health and CMV-seropositive. The receptor chain draws on TRBV19 and TRBJ1-1; the junction holds 8 bases that match TRBD1. Sequencing input: PBMCs. The nucleotide sequence is TGTGCCAGTAAAACGGACAGGGTCAACACTGAAGCTTTCTTT. Its protein is CASKTDRVNTEAFF.